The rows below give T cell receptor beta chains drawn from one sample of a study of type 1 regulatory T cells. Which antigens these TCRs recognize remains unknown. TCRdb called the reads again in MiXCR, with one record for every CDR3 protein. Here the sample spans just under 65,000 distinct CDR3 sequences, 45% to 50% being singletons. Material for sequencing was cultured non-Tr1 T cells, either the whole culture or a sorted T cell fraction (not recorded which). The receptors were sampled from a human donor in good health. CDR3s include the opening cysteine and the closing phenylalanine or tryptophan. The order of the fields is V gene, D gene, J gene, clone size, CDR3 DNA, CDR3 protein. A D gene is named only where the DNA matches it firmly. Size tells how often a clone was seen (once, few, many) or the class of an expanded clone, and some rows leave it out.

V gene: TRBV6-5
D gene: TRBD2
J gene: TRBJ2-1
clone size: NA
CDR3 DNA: TGTGCCAGCAGACCGACTAGCGGGGGGTCCTACAATGAGCAGTTCTTC
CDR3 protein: CASRPTSGGSYNEQFF

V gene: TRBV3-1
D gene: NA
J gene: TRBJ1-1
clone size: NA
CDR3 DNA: TGTGCCAGCAGCCCCCAGAGGGGGGGATGGACTGAAGCTTTCTTT
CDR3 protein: CASSPQRGGWTEAFF

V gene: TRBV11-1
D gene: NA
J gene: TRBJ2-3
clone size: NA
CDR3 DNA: TGTGCCAGCAGCTTTCGGGGACGCACAGATACGCAGTATTTT
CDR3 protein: CASSFRGRTDTQYF

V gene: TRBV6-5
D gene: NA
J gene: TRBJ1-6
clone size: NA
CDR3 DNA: TGTGCCAGCAGGTCCTATAATTCACCCCTCCACTTT
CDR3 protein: CASRSYNSPLHF

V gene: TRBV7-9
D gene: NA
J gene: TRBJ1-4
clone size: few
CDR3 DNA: TGTGCCAGCAGCTACGCGACCGGAACTGGTGAAAAACTGTTTTTT
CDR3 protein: CASSYATGTGEKLFF

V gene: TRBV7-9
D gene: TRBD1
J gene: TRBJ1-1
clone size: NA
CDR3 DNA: TGTGCCAGCAGTCCTGGACAGGGGTTAGTGGCTTACTTT
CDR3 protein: CASSPGQGLVAYF

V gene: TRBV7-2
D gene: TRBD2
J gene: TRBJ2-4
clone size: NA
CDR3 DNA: TGTGCCAGCAGCCCTGAAGTTAGCGGGGGGGCGAACATTCAGTACTTC
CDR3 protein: CASSPEVSGGANIQYF

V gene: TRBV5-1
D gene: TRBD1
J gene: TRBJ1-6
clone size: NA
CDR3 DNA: TGCGCCAGCAGCACCGGGACAGGTCGATCACCCCTCCACTTT
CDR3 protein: CASSTGTGRSPLHF

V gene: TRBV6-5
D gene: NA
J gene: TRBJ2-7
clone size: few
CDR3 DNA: TGTGCCAGCAGTTTATCTAGCGTATCCTACGAGCAGTACTTC
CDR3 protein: CASSLSSVSYEQYF

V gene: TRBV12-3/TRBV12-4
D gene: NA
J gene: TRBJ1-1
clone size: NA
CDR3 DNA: TGTGCCAGCAGTTTCGCGGGTATGAACACTGAAGCTTTCTTT
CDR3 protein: CASSFAGMNTEAFF

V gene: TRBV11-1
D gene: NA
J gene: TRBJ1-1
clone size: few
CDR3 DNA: TGTGCCAGCAGCTTATCGTCACTTTTGGGGATGAACACTGAAGCTTTCTTT
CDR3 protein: CASSLSSLLGMNTEAFF

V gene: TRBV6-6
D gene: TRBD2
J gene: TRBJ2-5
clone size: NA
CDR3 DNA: TGTGCCAGCAGTCGACTAGCGGGGAGGCAGGCGACCCAGTACTTC
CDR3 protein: CASSRLAGRQATQYF

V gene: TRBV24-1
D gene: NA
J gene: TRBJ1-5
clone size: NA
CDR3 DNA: TGTGCCACCAGTGATACCCTAGTCGCTCAGCCCCAGCATTTT
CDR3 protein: CATSDTLVAQPQHF

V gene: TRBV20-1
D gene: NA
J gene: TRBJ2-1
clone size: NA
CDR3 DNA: TGCAGTGCTAGGGACCCCTCCTGGGTCTTGGATGAGCAGTTCTTC
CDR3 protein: CSARDPSWVLDEQFF

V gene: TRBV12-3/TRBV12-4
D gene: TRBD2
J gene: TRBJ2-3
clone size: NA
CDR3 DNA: TGTGCCAGCAGTCAGCGGGGGGGCACAGATACGCAGTATTTT
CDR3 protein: CASSQRGGTDTQYF

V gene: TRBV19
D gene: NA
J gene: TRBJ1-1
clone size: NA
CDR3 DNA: TGTGCCAGTAGTATAGATCGGCGGGGATCCACTGAAGCTTTCTTT
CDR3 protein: CASSIDRRGSTEAFF

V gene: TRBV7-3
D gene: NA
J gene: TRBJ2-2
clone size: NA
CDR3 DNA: TGTGCCAGCAGCTTACTGGCAGGGGGGGAGCTGTTTTTT
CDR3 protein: CASSLLAGGELFF

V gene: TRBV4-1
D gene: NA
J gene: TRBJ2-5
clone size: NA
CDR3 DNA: TGCGCCAGCAGCCAAGAAAGTGTGGGAGTAGGCGTAAAGACCCAGTACTTC
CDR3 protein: CASSQESVGVGVKTQYF

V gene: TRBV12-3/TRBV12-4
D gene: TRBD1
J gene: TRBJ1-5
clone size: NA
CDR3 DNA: TGTGCCAGCAGTTTAAGGAGGGACAGTATCTTTGGGACCCAGCATTTT
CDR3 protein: CASSLRRDSIFGTQHF

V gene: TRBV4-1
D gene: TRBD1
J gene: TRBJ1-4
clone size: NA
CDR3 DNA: TGCGCCAGCAGCCAAGATCGAGGACAGGATATAGGCCGTGAAAAACTGTTTTTT
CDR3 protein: CASSQDRGQDIGREKLFF

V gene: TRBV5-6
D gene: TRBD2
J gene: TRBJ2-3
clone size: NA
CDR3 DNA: TGTGCCAGCAGCTTGTACCTGACTAGCGGGGGCACAGATACGCAGTATTTT
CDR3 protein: CASSLYLTSGGTDTQYF

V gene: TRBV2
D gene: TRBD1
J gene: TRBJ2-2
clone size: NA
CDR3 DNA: TGTGCCAGCAAGACGGACAGGATCACCGGGGAGCTGTTTTTT
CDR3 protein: CASKTDRITGELFF

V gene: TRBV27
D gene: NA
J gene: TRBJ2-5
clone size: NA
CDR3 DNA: TGTGCCAGCAGTCCACAAACAGGGGGGGTAGAGACCCAGTACTTC
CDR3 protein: CASSPQTGGVETQYF

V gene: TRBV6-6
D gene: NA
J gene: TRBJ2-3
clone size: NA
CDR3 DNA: TGTGCCAGCAGCATCGATCCCGGGGCCGATACGCAGTATTTT
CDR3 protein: CASSIDPGADTQYF

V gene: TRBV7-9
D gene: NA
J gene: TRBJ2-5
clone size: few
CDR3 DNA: TGTGCCAGCCAAGATGAATACCAAGAGACCCAGTACTTC
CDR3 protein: CASQDEYQETQYF

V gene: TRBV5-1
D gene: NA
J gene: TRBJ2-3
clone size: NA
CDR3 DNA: TGCGCCAGCAGCTTGGGAAATAGCCGAGATACGCAGTATTTT
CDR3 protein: CASSLGNSRDTQYF

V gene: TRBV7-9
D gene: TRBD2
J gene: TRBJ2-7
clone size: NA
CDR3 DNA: TGTGCCAGCAGCTTCTCCGGGACTAGCGGGGAGAGGGTGGAATTC
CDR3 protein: CASSFSGTSGERVEF

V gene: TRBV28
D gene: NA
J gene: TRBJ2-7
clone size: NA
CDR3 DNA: TGTGCCAGCCACTCGGGGCCTCGGGCCGAGCAGTACTTC
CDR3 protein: CASHSGPRAEQYF

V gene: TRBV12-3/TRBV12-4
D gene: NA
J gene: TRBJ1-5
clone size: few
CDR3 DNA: TGTGCCAGCAGTTTATCGGAGGGATATCAGCCCCAGCATTTT
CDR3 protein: CASSLSEGYQPQHF

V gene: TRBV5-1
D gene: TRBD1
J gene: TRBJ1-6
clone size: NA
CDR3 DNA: TGCGCCAGCAGCTTGAGTGGCCAGGGGGCCAATTCACCCCTCCACTTT
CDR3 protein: CASSLSGQGANSPLHF

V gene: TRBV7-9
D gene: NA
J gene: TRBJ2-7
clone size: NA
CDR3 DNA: TGTGCCAGCAGCTTAAGTGGAGCGACCCTCTCCTACGAGCAGTACTTC
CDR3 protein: CASSLSGATLSYEQYF

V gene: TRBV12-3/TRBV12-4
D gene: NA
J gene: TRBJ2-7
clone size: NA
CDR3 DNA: TGTGCCAGCAGTTTTATGGGGGGCTCCTACGAGCAGTACTTC
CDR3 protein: CASSFMGGSYEQYF

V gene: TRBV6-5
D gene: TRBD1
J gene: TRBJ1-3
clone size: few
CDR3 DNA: TGTGCCAGCAGTCCTAGGGGGCCCTCTGGAAACACCATATATTTT
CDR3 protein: CASSPRGPSGNTIYF

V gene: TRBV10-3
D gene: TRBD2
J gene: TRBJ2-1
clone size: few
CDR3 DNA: TGTGCCATCGGGGCCGGGACTAGCGGGGGGGCCTGGAATGAGCAGGTCTTC
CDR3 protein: CAIGAGTSGGAWNEQVF

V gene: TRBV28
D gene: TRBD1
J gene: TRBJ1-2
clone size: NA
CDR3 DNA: TGTGCCAGCAGTCTTTGGGACAGTGACCCCAACTATGGCTACACCTTC
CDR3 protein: CASSLWDSDPNYGYTF

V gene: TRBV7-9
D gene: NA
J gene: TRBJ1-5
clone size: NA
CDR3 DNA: TGTGCCAGCAGCTTAAGTTTGGGGTTAATGCATTTT
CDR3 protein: CASSLSLGLMHF

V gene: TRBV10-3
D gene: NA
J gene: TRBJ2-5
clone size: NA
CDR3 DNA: TGTGCCATCAGTGACCCACAAGAGACCCAGTACTTC
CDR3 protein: CAISDPQETQYF

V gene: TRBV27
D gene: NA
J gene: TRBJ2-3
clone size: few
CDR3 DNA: TGTGCCAGCAGTCCCCGACTGCGGGCAGATACGCAGTATTTT
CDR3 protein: CASSPRLRADTQYF

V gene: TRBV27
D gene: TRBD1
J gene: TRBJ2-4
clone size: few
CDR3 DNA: TGTGCCAGCAGTCCGCAGGGGGACATTCAGTACTTC
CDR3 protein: CASSPQGDIQYF

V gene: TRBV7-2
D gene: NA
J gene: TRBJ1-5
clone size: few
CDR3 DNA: TGTGCCAGCAGCTCAACTAGGGGAGTGGCCCAGCCCCAGCATTTT
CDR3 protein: CASSSTRGVAQPQHF

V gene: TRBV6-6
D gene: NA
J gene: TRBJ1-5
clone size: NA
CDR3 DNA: TGTGCCAGCAGTTACCAACAGGGAGAAAGCAATCAGCCCCAGCATTTT
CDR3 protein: CASSYQQGESNQPQHF

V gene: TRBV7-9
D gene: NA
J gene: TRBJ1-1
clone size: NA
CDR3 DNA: TGTGCCAGCAGCGAAGCCTCGGGCACTGAAGCTTTCTTT
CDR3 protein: CASSEASGTEAFF

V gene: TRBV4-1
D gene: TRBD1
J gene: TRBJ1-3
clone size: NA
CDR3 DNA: TGCGCCAGCAGCCGGACAGGGGTGGGAAACACCATATATTTT
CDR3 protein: CASSRTGVGNTIYF

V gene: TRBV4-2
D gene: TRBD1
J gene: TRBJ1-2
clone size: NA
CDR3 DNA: TGTGCCAGCGGAAGGGACAGGGTGGAGGATGGCTACACCTTC
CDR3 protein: CASGRDRVEDGYTF

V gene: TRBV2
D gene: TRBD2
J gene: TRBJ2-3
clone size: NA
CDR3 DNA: TGTGCCAGCATTATGGGACTAGCGGCGGATACGCAGTATTTT
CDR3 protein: CASIMGLAADTQYF

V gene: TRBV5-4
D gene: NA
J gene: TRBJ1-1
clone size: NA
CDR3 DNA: TGTGCCAGCAGCCCCGCGGGCCGGGAGAACACTGAAGCTTTCTTT
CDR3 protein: CASSPAGRENTEAFF

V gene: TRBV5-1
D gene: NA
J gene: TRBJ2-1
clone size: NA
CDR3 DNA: TGCGCCAGCAGCTTGGGTTTGATTGCTCCCCCAGCTTACAATGAGCAGTTCTTC
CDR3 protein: CASSLGLIAPPAYNEQFF

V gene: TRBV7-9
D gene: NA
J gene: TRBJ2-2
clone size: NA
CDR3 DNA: TGTGCCAGCAGCTTCGCCGGCACCGGGGAGCTGTTTTTT
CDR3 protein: CASSFAGTGELFF

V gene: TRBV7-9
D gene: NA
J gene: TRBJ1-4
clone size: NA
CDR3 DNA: TGTGCCAGCAGCCCGACCGCTAATGAAAAACTGTTTTTT
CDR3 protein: CASSPTANEKLFF

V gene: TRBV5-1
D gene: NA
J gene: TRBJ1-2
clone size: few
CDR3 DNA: TGCGCCAGCAGCTTGGACTACTATGGCTACACCTTC
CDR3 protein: CASSLDYYGYTF